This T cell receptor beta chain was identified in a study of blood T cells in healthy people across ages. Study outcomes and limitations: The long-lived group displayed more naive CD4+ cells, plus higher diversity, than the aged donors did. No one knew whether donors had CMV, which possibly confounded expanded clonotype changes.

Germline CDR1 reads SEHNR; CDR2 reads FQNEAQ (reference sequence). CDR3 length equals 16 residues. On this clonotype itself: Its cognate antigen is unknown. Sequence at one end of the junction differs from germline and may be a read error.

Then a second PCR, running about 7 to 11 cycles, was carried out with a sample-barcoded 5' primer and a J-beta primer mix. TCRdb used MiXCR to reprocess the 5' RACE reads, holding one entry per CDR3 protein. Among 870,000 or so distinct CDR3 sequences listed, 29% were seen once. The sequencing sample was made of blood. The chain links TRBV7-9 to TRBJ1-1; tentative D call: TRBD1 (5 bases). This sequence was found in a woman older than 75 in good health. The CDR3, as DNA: TGTGCCAGCGGCTTAGCGGGGGGTAGTGATGACACTGAAGCTTTCTTT. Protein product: CASGLAGGSDDTEAFF. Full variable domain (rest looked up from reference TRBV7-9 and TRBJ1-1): DTGVSQNPRHKITKRGQNVTFRCDPISEHNRLYWYRQTLGQGPEFLTYFQNEAQLEKSRLLSDRFSAERPKGSFSTLEIQRTEQGDSAMYLCASGLAGGSDDTEAFFGQGTRLTVV.